This T cell receptor (beta chain) was found in a study of blood T cell repertoires in COVID-19. At the level of the study: PBMCs, B-cell-depleted T cells, or T cells were the source of the cDNA or gDNA that made up the material.

The V gene's germline CDR1 is SGDLS and CDR2 YYNGEE. The CDR3 spans 13 residues. V was pared by 4 bases and J by 9 bases, with 6 bases of the junction left unmatched. Clones were read by immunoSEQ multiplex PCR, and TCRdb kept only the in-frame ones, dropping some. The sample holds roughly 200,000 clones, around 88% seen once. This clonotype originated in a man between 35 and 55 years old with active or convalescent COVID-19. This chain connects TRBV9 to TRBJ2-1; 8 positions match TRBD1. The sequenced material came from peripheral blood. In DNA form, the CDR3 reads TGTGCCAGCAGCTCCCAGGGGGCTGGTGAGCAGTTCTTC. This codes for CASSSQGAGEQFF.